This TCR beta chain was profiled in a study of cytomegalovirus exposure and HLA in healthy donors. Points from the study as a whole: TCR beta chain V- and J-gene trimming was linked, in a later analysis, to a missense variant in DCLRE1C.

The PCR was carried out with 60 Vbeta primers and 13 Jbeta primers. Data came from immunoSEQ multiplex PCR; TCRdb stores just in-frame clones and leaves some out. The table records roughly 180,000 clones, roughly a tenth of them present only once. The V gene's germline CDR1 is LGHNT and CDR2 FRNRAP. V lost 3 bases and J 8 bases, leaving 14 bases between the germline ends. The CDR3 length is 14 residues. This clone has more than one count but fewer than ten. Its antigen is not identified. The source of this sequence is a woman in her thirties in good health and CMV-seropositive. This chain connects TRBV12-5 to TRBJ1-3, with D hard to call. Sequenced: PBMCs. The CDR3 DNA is TGTGCTAGTGGTTTTGGCTTAGGAGGAGACACCATATATTTT. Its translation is CASGFGLGGDTIYF.